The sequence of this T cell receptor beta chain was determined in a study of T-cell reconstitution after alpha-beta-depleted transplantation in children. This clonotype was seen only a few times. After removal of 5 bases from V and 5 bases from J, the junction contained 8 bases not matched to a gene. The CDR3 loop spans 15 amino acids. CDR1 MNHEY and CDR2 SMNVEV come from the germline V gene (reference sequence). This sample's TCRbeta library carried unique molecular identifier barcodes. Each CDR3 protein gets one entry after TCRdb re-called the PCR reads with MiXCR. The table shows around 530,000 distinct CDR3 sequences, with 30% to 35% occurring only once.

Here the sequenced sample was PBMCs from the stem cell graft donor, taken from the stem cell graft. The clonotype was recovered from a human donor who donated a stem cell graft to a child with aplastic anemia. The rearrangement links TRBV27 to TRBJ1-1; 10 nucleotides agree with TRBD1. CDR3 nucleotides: TGTGCCAGCAGTCCCCCGGGACAGGGGCGGACTGAAGCTTTCTTT. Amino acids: CASSPPGQGRTEAFF.